This TCR beta chain came from a study of blood T cell repertoires in COVID-19. About the research overall: Some COVID-19 samples were acute and others convalescent; all came from the United States, Italy and Spain. In each case, the material was cDNA or gDNA derived from T cells, B-cell-depleted T cells, or PBMCs.

Methods used by the authors: From reference gene primer amplification, estimates of nucleated cell counts were derived. Repertoires were generated with immunoSEQ multiplex PCR, while TCRdb's copy carries only in-frame clones and drops some. V and J calls and clone size come straight from that table; D and trimming were deduced from the DNA. This repertoire shows 120,000 to 150,000 clones, around 87% found once; its top ten account for 3% to 3.5%. The V gene lost 5 bases and the J gene lost 2 bases, with 16 bases spanning the gap. The CDR3 sequence is 16 residues long. Per the germline V gene, CDR1 is SGHTA and CDR2 is FQGTGA.

The genes are TRBV7-3 and TRBJ2-1; the D gene is possibly TRBD2 (6 bases). Sequencing input: peripheral blood. This TCR was sampled from a woman aged 55 to 70 with active COVID-19. The DNA of the CDR3 is TGTGCCAGCAGCATTCATAGCGGAGGGACCTACAATGAGCAGTTCTTC. Protein: CASSIHSGGTYNEQFF.